This T cell receptor (beta chain) was sequenced in a study of T cells in Graves' hyperthyroidism and ophthalmopathy. This clonotype was seen repeatedly, ten times or more. Germline V CDR1 and CDR2: SGHTA, FQGNSA. This CDR3 is built from 15 residues. V was pared by 1 base and J by 2 bases, with 5 bases of the junction left unmatched. TCR beta CDR3 sequences were amplified from RNA transcripts. The HTBI set primed first-round TCR CDR3 RT-PCR. MiXCR, applied by TCRdb to the multiplex PCR reads, yields one record per CDR3 protein. The sample yields some 350,000 distinct CDR3 sequences, around 14% seen once. Every diagnosis used clinical symptoms, serum thyroxine and TRAb, thyroid ultrasound and orbital computed tomography.

Sequencing input: blood. The TCR sequence derives from a woman younger than 30 with Graves' hyperthyroidism that later progressed to Graves' ophthalmopathy. The chain carries TRBV7-2 and TRBJ2-7, with 7 bases aligning to TRBD1. The chain's CDR3 is CASSLVRTGPYEQYF. CDR3 sequence (DNA): TGTGCCAGCAGCTTAGTGCGGACAGGCCCCTACGAGCAGTACTTC.